The 26 T cell receptor beta chains below were found in one sample sequenced in a study of T-cell memory formation after mild COVID-19. TCRdb ran MiXCR on the 5' RACE reads and lists one entry per CDR3 protein. Of over 150,000 distinct CDR3 sequences in the sample, 10% to 15% were seen once. Sequencing was performed on PBMCs or a T cell subset sorted from them (not recorded which). The receptors were sampled from a man younger than 35 who had mild COVID-19 (a few samples of this study predate the infection). Cell type and time point are not known.

This clonotype appeared a few times. The chain uses TRBV4-2 and TRBJ1-5, with unresolved D. Germline CDR1 LGHNA, CDR2 YNFKEQ. V lost 4 bases and J 2 bases, leaving 15 bases between the germline ends. The CDR3 sequence is 16 residues long. CDR3 region: CASSPQKERGNQPQHF. CDR3 DNA sequence: TGTGCCAGCAGCCCCCAGAAGGAGAGGGGCAATCAGCCCCAGCATTTT.

V and J are TRBV3-1 and TRBJ2-3; no reliable D call. The CDR3 has 13 residues. Germline CDR1 reads LGHDT; CDR2 reads YNNKEL (reference sequence). V was clipped by 1 base and J by 4 bases, with 6 bases between them. The CDR3 is CASSQASADTQYF. Written as DNA, the CDR3 is TGTGCCAGCAGCCAAGCCAGCGCAGATACGCAGTATTTT.

In the case of this clonotype: Sequence at one end of the junction differs from germline and may be a read error. J is TRBJ1-2 and V is TRBV7-2; D might be TRBD1 (6 bases). The CDR3 is made up of 13 amino acids. The germline CDR1 and CDR2 sequences are SGHTA and FQGNSA. The CDR3 coding sequence is TGTGCCAGCAGCTTCCCGGGGGCGAGGGGCTACTCCTTC. Amino acids: CASSFPGARGYSF. The variable domain in full, completed from reference TRBV7-2 and TRBJ1-2, reads GAGVSQSPSNKVTEKGKDVELRCDPISGHTALYWYRQSLGQGLEFLIYFQGNSAPDKSGLPSDRFSAERTGGSVSTLTIQRTQQEDSAVYLCASSFPGARGYSFGSGTRLTVV.

A word on this clonotype: A junction boundary mismatches the germline segment, possibly from a read error. The V gene is TRBV4-1, the J gene TRBJ2-3; D remains unclear. CDR1 and CDR2 from the germline V gene are MGHRA and YSYEKL. This CDR3 is built from 13 residues. The CDR3 nucleotides read TGCGACAGCAGCCAAGATCCTACCAGTGCGCAGTATTTT. Protein sequence: CDSSQDPTSAQYF.

The chain is built from TRBV11-2 and TRBJ2-7; 7 bases fit TRBD1. Germline CDR1 is SGHAT and CDR2 is FQNNGV. V was clipped by 4 bases and J by 3 bases; unmatched bases: 21. The CDR3 runs 19 residues. The CDR3 here is CASSSFVTTGTARFYEQYF. CDR3 in DNA: TGTGCCAGCAGCTCGTTCGTTACGACTGGGACAGCGCGGTTCTACGAGCAGTACTTC.

This rearrangement joins TRBV7-2 to TRBJ2-7; 9 bases fit TRBD1. V lost 6 bases, J lost 4 bases, and 7 bases stayed unmatched. Germline V gene data show CDR1 as SGHTA and CDR2 as FQGNSA. The CDR3 loop spans 14 amino acids. The CDR3 nucleotides are TGTGCCAGCAGTCGGGGACAGGGTCGGTACGAGCAGTACTTC. Protein: CASSRGQGRYEQYF.

This clonotype was counted many times. The rearrangement joins TRBV9 to TRBJ1-4, with D tentatively TRBD1 (5 bases). CDR3 size: 15 residues. Looked up from germline, CDR1 is SGDLS and CDR2 is YYNGEE. V gave up 0 bases and J gave up 6 bases, with 12 bases separating them. The CDR3 loop is CASSVGGRGDEKLFF. The DNA of the CDR3 is TGTGCCAGCAGCGTAGGGGGACGAGGGGATGAAAAACTGTTTTTT.

This clonotype came up many times. This chain uses TRBV2 with TRBJ2-5; 7 positions agree with TRBD2. Germline CDR1 is SNHLY and CDR2 is FYNNEI. V lost 3 bases, J lost 1 base, and 8 bases stayed unmatched. The CDR3 sequence is 16 residues long. CDR3 bases: TGTGCCAGCAGTGAGACGGGGCGGGGGATCCAAGAGACCCAGTACTTC. Amino acids: CASSETGRGIQETQYF.

The sample holds a few counts of this clonotype. The rearrangement joins TRBV24-1 to TRBJ2-2; TRBD2 matches at 12 bases. The CDR3 sequence is 17 residues long. V trimming: 4 bases; J trimming: 5 bases; junction bases outside the gene matches: 7. From germline, CDR1 is KGHDR and CDR2 SFDVKD. The CDR3 is CATSDPTSGGYTGELFF. Here the CDR3 DNA reads TGTGCCACCAGTGACCCGACTAGCGGGGGATATACCGGGGAGCTGTTTTTT.

The chain carries TRBV18 and TRBJ1-1, with D tentatively TRBD1 (5 bases). V was pared by 3 bases and J by 0 bases, with 17 bases between. CDR1 is KGHSH, CDR2 LQKENI, per germline. The CDR3 is 17 amino acids. The CDR3 reads CASSPDVTGTLNTEAFF. In DNA, the CDR3 is TGTGCCAGCTCACCTGATGTGACCGGGACGTTGAACACTGAAGCTTTCTTT.

This clonotype was observed a handful of times. V and J are TRBV4-1 and TRBJ1-1; 7 bases align to TRBD1. With 3 bases clipped from V and 10 bases from J, the junction kept 8 bases outside the gene matches. This CDR3 is built from 13 residues. The germline V gene encodes CDR1 MGHRA and CDR2 YSYEKL. DNA for the CDR3: TGCGCCAGCAGCCAGGCAGACAGGGCCGGAGCTTTCTTT. The encoded protein is CASSQADRAGAFF.

This clonotype occurred a few times. The gene calls are TRBV7-2 and TRBJ1-2; tentative D call: TRBD1 (5 bases). The CDR3 covers 15 residues. Germline assignment: CDR1 SGHTA and CDR2 FQGNSA. Trimming left V 1 base short and J 7 bases short, with 16 bases between. CDR3 loop: CASSLGLQGTAGYTF. CDR3 coding DNA: TGTGCCAGCAGCTTAGGATTGCAGGGTACGGCTGGCTACACCTTC.

This clonotype was seen a few times. CDR3 nucleotides: TGTGCCAGCAGCGTGGACAGTTCTGTTACGCCCCAGCATTTT. Protein: CASSVDSSVTPQHF. The chain recombines TRBV7-8 with TRBJ1-5; D may be TRBD1 (6 bases). Trimming shortened V by 5 bases and J by 9 bases, and 17 bases separated the two germline ends. CDR1 and CDR2 from the germline V gene are SGHVS and FQNEAQ. This CDR3 spans 14 amino acids.

The rearrangement uses TRBV15 and TRBJ2-7; 12 positions agree with TRBD1. Germline V gene sequence: CDR1 LNHNV, CDR2 YYDKDF (reference sequence). J lost 5 bases, V lost 5 bases, and 7 bases had no gene match. This CDR3 comprises 15 residues. CDR3 nucleotide sequence: TGTGCCACCAGCGACCGGGACAGGGGGCTCAACGAGCAGTACGTC. Translating it yields CATSDRDRGLNEQYV.

This chain uses TRBV7-2 with TRBJ1-6; unclear D gene. This CDR3 has 18 amino acids. The V and J ends lost 5 bases and 5 bases respectively, with 22 bases between them. Germline CDR1 reads SGHTA; CDR2 reads FQGNSA. The CDR3 DNA reads TGTGCCAGCAGCCCGAGTTGGGTATCAGTCCTCCATAATTCACCCCTCCACTTT. It codes for CASSPSWVSVLHNSPLHF. The full variable domain, rest sourced from reference TRBV7-2 and TRBJ1-6, is GAGVSQSPSNKVTEKGKDVELRCDPISGHTALYWYRQSLGQGLEFLIYFQGNSAPDKSGLPSDRFSAERTGGSVSTLTIQRTQQEDSAVYLCASSPSWVSVLHNSPLHFGNGTRLTVT.

V and J are TRBV3-1 and TRBJ2-5; 8 bases are shared with TRBD2. The V segment lost 1 base and the J segment 5 bases; nucleotides outside the gene matches: 6. This CDR3 comprises 15 residues. Germline V lookup: CDR1 LGHDT, CDR2 YNNKEL (reference sequence). CDR3 amino acids: CASSQVLSSGETQYF. The CDR3 DNA reads as TGTGCCAGCAGCCAAGTTCTCTCTAGCGGGGAGACCCAGTACTTC.

The chain's CDR3 is CASSLGLDSSTDTQYF. The DNA for the CDR3 is TGTGCCAGCAGCTTGGGACTTGACTCTAGCACAGATACGCAGTATTTT. The J gene is TRBJ2-3, the V gene TRBV11-3, with D perhaps TRBD2 (6 bases). The germline CDR1 and CDR2 sequences are SGHNT and YENEEA. V shed 3 bases and J shed 0 bases, with 13 bases lying between them. This CDR3 region has 16 residues.

This clonotype was seen only a few times. A read error may explain this, as a much larger clone is one base away. This chain uses TRBV5-6 with TRBJ2-5, with D tentatively TRBD1 (6 bases). Germline V gene sequence: CDR1 SGHDT, CDR2 YYEEEE. Trimming removed 4 bases from V and 5 bases from J, with 24 bases in between. The CDR3 runs 17 residues. As DNA, the CDR3 is TGTGCCAGCAGCACAACGCCAGGGAATCTGGGGGCGGAGACCCAGTACTTC. Its translation: CASSTTPGNLGAETQYF.

The chain recombines TRBV5-1 with TRBJ2-1; 8 bases agree with TRBD2. With V trimmed by 2 bases and J by 3 bases, 1 base remained unmatched. The V gene's germline CDR1 is SGHRS and CDR2 YFSETQ. The CDR3 has 14 residues. The CDR3 reads CASSLRGGYNEQFF. CDR3 in DNA: TGCGCCAGCAGCTTACGGGGGGGCTACAATGAGCAGTTCTTC.

This chain links TRBV7-9 with TRBJ1-4; TRBD1 aligns across 7 bases. With V trimmed by 5 bases and J by 5 bases, 8 bases remained unmatched. Germline loops: CDR1 SEHNR, CDR2 FQNEAQ (reference sequence). The CDR3 extends over 15 amino acids. The CDR3 spells CASSATGVVNEKLFF. The CDR3 DNA reads as TGTGCCAGCAGCGCAACAGGGGTAGTAAATGAAAAACTGTTTTTT.

This clonotype was observed a few times. The chain recombines TRBV5-1 with TRBJ2-1; the D call may be TRBD1 or TRBD2 (5 bases each). Looked up from germline, CDR1 is SGHRS and CDR2 is YFSETQ. Trimming left V 0 bases short and J 4 bases short, with 11 bases between. CDR3 length equals 15 residues. The CDR3 nucleotides read TGCGCCAGCAGCTTGGAGGGGACGGTATACAATGAGCAGTTCTTC. As protein: CASSLEGTVYNEQFF.

This rearrangement joins TRBV11-1 to TRBJ2-1; the match to TRBD1 covers 8 bases. Germline-derived CDR1 and CDR2 are SGHAT and FQDESV (reference sequence). J was trimmed by 3 bases and V by 1 base; bases with no gene match: 2. CDR3 length: 15 amino acids. The CDR3 loop is CASSLVTGVYNEQFF. CDR3 nucleotides: TGTGCCAGCAGCTTAGTGACAGGGGTCTACAATGAGCAGTTCTTC.

The chain employs TRBV12-3 or TRBV12-4 and TRBJ2-7; TRBD1 matches 7 bases. This CDR3 region has 14 residues. V dropped 6 bases and J dropped 2; count of bases not matched to a gene: 7. The DNA for the CDR3 is TGTGCCAGCAGCCCGGACAGGCGCACCTACGAGCAGTACTTC. Residues: CASSPDRRTYEQYF.

V gene TRBV7-6 combines with J gene TRBJ1-2; possible D gene TRBD1, 5 bases. CDR3 length: 13 amino acids. V lost 5 bases and J 7 bases, leaving 14 bases between the germline ends. Germline V gives CDR1 SGHVS, CDR2 FNYEAQ. CDR3 sequence (DNA): TGTGCCAGCAGCCCAGGGCCCTTAGGTGGCTACACCTTC. Residues: CASSPGPLGGYTF.

There are many counts of this clonotype. The V gene is TRBV20-1, the J gene TRBJ2-3; D ambiguous. V was cut by 3 bases and J by 2 bases, with 9 bases left in between. The germline gives CDR1 DFQATT, CDR2 SNEGSKA (reference sequence). The CDR3 sequence is 13 residues long. The CDR3, as DNA: TGCAGTGCTAGCCTTAGATCCACAGATACGCAGTATTTT. Translating it yields CSASLRSTDTQYF.

This clonotype was counted a few times. The V gene is TRBV2, the J gene TRBJ1-2, with D perhaps TRBD1 (5 bases). The CDR3 consists of 14 residues. In germline, CDR1 is SNHLY, CDR2 FYNNEI. The germline V and J ends were trimmed by 2 bases and 12 bases, with 19 bases remaining between them. CDR3 region: CASSENQGTVLDTF. The CDR3 bases are TGTGCCAGCAGTGAAAACCAGGGAACTGTGCTGGACACCTTC.